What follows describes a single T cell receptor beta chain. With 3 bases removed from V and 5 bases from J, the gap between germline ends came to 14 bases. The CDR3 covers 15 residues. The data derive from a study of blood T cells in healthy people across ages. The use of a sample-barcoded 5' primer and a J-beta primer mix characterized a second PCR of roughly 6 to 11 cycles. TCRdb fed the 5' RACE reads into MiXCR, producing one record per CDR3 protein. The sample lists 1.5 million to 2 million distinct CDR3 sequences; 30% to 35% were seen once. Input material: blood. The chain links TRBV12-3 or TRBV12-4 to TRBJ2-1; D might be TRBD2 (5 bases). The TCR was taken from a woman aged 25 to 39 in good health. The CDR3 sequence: CASSFEGVVNNEQFF. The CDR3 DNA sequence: TGTGCCAGCAGTTTCGAGGGAGTCGTTAACAATGAGCAGTTCTTC.